This T cell receptor (beta chain) was sequenced during a study of blood T cells in healthy people across ages. This clonotype showed up just a few times. The antigen is undetermined. General study points: As naive T cell percentage varied, TCR beta diversity correlated strongly with it. One million T cells yielded diversity estimates that were considered underestimates. As age increased, TCR beta diversity per million T cells fell in a roughly linear fashion.

With a J-beta primer mix and a sample-barcoded 5' primer, a second PCR ran about 7 to 11 cycles. TCRdb redid the calling of the 5' RACE reads with MiXCR, one entry per CDR3 protein. Of around 1,100,000 distinct CDR3 sequences in the sample, about two fifths were seen once. This receptor was taken from a young man in good health. Material for sequencing was blood.

DNA for the CDR3: TGCAGCGCTCGAACCTTTAGCGGGGGGGCAGATACGCAGTATTTT. Amino acid sequence: CSARTFSGGADTQYF. J is TRBJ2-3 and V is TRBV29-1; 11 bases agree with TRBD2. Germline V lookup: CDR1 SQVTM, CDR2 ANQGSEA. The CDR3 has 15 amino acids. The J segment lost 4 bases and the V segment lost 7 bases, leaving 10 bases of the junction unmatched.